This TCR beta chain is from a study of blood T cell repertoires in COVID-19. About the study: Researchers got acute and convalescent COVID-19 samples from the United States, Italy and Spain.

This CDR3 contains 15 residues. Germline CDR1 and CDR2: LGHNA and YNFKEQ. The J segment lost 7 bases and the V segment lost 3 bases, leaving 8 bases of the junction unmatched. Original processing methods: Scientists estimated how many nucleated cells there were by amplifying reference gene primers. The protocol was immunoSEQ multiplex PCR, while the TCRdb copy is restricted to in-frame clones and leaves out a portion. V and J calls and clone size are given by that table; D and trimming were obtained from the DNA. The table has around 250,000 clones, about four fifths seen once. Source material: peripheral blood. This receptor was taken from a man at least 80 years old with acute or convalescent COVID-19. The chain couples TRBV4-2 to TRBJ1-4; 7 bases are a match to TRBD1. CDR3 residues: CASSQWHRGGEKLFF. DNA for the CDR3: TGTGCCAGCAGCCAGTGGCACAGGGGTGGTGAAAAACTGTTTTTT.